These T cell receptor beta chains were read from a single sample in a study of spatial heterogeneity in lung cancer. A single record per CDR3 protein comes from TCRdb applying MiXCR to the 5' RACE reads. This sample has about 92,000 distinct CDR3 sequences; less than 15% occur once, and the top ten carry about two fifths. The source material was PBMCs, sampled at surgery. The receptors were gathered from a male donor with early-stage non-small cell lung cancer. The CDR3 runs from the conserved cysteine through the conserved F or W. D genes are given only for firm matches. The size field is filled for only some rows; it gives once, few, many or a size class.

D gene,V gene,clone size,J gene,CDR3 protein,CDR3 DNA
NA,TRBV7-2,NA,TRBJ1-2,CASTHLAGHNYGYTF,TGTGCCAGCACCCACTTGGCGGGTCATAACTATGGCTACACCTTC
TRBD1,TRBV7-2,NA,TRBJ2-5,CASSLVKAGGIETQYF,TGTGCCAGCAGCTTAGTAAAAGCAGGGGGCATTGAGACCCAGTACTTC
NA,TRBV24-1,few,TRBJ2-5,CATSDQPGTLRGETQYF,TGTGCCACCAGTGACCAACCCGGGACACTAAGGGGAGAGACCCAGTACTTC
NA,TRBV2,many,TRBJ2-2,CASSPHKNTGELFF,TGTGCCAGCAGCCCTCATAAGAACACCGGGGAGCTGTTTTTT
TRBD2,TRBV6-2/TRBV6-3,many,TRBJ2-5,CASSKGLAGGETQYF,TGTGCCAGCAGTAAGGGACTAGCGGGAGGAGAGACCCAGTACTTC
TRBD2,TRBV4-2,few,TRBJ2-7,CASRLSSGSSYEQYF,TGTGCCAGCAGGCTTTCTAGCGGCAGCTCCTACGAGCAGTACTTC
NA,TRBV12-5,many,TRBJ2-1,CASGPGLPNHEQFF,TGTGCTAGTGGTCCAGGACTCCCTAACCATGAGCAGTTCTTC
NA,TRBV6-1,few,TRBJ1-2,CASSEVGGWGYTF,TGTGCCAGCAGTGAAGTGGGAGGCTGGGGCTACACCTTC
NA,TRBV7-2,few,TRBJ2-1,CASSFPGQRAYNEQFF,TGTGCCAGCAGCTTCCCCGGACAAAGGGCCTACAATGAGCAGTTCTTC
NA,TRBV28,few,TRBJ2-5,CASSLLGEEKTQYF,TGTGCCAGCAGTTTGCTCGGGGAGGAGAAGACCCAGTACTTC
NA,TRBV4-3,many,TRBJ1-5,CASSQDYRNQPQHF,TGCGCCAGCAGCCAAGATTACAGGAATCAGCCCCAGCATTTT
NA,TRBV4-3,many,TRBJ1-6,CASSQLESSPLHF,TGCGCCAGCAGCCAATTGGAGAGTTCACCCCTCCACTTT
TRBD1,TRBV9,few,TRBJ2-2,CASSVGSGGYSGELFF,TGTGCCAGCAGCGTAGGATCAGGGGGCTATTCCGGGGAGCTGTTTTTT
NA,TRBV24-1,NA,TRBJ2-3,CATSDPGRNTDTQYF,TGTGCCACCAGTGACCCGGGACGGAACACAGATACGCAGTATTTT